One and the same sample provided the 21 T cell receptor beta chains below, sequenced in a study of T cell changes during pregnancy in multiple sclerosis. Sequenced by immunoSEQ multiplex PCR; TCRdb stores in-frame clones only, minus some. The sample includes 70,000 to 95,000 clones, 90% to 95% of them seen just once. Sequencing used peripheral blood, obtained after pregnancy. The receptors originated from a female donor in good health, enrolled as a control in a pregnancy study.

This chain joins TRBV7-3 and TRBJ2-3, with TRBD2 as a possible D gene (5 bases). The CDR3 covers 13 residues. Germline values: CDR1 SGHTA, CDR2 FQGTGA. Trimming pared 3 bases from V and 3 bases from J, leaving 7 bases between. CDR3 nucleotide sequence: TGTGCCAGCAGCTTTCGGGGTACAGATACGCAGTATTTT. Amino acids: CASSFRGTDTQYF.

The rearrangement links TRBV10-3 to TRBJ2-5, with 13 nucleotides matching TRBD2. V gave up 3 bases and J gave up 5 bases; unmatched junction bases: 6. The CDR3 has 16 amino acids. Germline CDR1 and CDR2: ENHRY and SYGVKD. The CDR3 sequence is CAISDRTSGRSETQYF. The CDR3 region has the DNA TGTGCCATCAGTGACAGGACTAGCGGGAGAAGTGAGACCCAGTACTTC.

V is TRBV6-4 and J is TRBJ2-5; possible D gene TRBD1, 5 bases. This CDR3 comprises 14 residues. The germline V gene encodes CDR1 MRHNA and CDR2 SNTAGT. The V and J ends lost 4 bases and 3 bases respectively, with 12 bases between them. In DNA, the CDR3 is TGTGCCAGCAGTGCAGGGCCAGAAGAAGAGACCCAGTACTTC. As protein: CASSAGPEEETQYF.

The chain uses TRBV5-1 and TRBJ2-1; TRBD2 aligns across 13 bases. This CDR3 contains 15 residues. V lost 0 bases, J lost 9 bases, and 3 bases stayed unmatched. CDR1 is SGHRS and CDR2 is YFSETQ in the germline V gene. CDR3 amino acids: CASSLATSGGTEQFF. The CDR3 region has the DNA TGCGCCAGCAGCTTGGCGACTAGCGGGGGGACTGAGCAGTTCTTC.

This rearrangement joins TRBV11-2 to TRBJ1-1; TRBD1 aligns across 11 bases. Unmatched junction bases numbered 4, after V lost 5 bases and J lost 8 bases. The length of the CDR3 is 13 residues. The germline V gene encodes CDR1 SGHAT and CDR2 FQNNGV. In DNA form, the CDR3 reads TGTGCCAGCAGCCCGGACAGGGGGCAAGAAGCTTTCTTT. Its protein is CASSPDRGQEAFF.

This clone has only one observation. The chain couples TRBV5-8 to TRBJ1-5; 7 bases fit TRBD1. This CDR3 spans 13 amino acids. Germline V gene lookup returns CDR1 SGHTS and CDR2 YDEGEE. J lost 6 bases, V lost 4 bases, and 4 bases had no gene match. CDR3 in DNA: TGTGCCAGCAGCCAGGGGGGAGGTCAGCCCCAGCATTTT. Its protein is CASSQGGGQPQHF.

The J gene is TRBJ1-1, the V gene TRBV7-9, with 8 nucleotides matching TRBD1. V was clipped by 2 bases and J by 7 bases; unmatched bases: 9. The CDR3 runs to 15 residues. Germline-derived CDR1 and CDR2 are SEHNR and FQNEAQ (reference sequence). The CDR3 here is CASSLYPGGQGEAFF. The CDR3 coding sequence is TGTGCCAGCAGCTTATATCCCGGTGGACAGGGTGAAGCTTTCTTT.

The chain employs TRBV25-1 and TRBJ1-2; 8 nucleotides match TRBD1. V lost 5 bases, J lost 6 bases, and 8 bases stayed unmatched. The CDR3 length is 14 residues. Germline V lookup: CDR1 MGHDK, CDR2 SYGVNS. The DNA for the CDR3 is TGTGCCAGCAGTCCGACGACAGGGGAAAATGGCTACACCTTC. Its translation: CASSPTTGENGYTF.

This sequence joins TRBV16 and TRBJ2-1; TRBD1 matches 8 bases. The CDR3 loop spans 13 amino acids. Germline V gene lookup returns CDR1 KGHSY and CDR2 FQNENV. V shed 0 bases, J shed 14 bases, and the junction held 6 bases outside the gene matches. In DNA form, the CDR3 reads TGTGCCAGCAGCCAATCCTACGAGACAGGGGAGTTCTTC. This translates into CASSQSYETGEFF.

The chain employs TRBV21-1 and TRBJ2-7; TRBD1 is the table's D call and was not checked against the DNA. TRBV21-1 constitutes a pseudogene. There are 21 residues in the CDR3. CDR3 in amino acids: CASSKAKVPLETGFFLYEQYF. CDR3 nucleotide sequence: TGTGCCAGCAGCAAAGCGAAGGTCCCCCTAGAAACAGGGTTTTTCCTCTACGAGCAGTACTTC.

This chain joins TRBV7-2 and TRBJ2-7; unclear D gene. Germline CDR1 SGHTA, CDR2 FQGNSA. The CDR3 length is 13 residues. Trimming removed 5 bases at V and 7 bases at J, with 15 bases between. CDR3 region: CASSLHPVAEQYF. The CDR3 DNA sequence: TGTGCCAGCAGCCTCCACCCTGTTGCGGAGCAGTACTTC.

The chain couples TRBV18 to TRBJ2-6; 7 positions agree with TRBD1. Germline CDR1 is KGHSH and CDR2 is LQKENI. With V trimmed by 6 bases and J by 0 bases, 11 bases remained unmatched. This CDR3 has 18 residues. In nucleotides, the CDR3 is TGTGCCAGCTCTACCACAGGACAGGCGGGCTCTGGGGCCAACGTCCTGACTTTC. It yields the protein CASSTTGQAGSGANVLTF. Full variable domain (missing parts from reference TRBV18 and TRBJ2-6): NAGVMQNPRHLVRRRGQEARLRCSPMKGHSHVYWYRQLPEEGLKFMVYLQKENIIDESGMPKERFSAEFPKEGPSILRIQQVVRGDSAAYFCASSTTGQAGSGANVLTFGAGSRLTVL.

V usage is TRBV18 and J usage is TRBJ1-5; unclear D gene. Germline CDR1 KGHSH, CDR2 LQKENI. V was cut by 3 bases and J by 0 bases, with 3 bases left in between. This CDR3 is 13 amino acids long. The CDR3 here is CASSPFSNQPQHF. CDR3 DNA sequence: TGTGCCAGCTCACCCTTTAGCAATCAGCCCCAGCATTTT.

The CDR3 region is CASSLFQGSGQPQHF. CDR3 nucleotide sequence: TGTGCCAGCAGCCTCTTCCAGGGGTCGGGTCAGCCCCAGCATTTT. V usage is TRBV6-6 and J usage is TRBJ1-5, with D possibly TRBD1 on 6 matching bases. Germline V gene sequence: CDR1 MNHNY, CDR2 SVGAGI (reference sequence). This CDR3 contains 15 residues. Trimming shortened V by 6 bases and J by 6 bases, and 18 bases separated the two germline ends.

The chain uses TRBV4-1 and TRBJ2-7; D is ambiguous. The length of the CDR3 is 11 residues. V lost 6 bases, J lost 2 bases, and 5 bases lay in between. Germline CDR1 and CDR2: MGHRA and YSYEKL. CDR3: CASRGAYEQYF. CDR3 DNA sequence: TGCGCCAGCAGAGGAGCCTACGAGCAGTACTTC.

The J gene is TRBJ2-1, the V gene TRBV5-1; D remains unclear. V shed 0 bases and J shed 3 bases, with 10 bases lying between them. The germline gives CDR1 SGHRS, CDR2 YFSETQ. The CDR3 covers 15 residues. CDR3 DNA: TGCGCCAGCAGCTTGGAGCTTATTAGCTACAATGAGCAGTTCTTC. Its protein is CASSLELISYNEQFF.

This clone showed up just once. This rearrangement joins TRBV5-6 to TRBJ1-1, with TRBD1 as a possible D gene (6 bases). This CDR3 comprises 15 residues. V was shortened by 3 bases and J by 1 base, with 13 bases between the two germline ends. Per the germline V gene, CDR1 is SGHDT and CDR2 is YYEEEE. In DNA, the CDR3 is TGTGCCAGCAGCTCCCCTCGGACAGCGAACACTGAAGCTTTCTTT. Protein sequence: CASSSPRTANTEAFF.

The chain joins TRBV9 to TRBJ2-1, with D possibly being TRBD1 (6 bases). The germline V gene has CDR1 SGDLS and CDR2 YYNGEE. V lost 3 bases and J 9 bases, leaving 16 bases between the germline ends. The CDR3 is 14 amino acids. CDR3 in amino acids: CASSGPGHTAEQFF. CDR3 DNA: TGTGCCAGCAGCGGGCCGGGACATACTGCTGAGCAGTTCTTC.

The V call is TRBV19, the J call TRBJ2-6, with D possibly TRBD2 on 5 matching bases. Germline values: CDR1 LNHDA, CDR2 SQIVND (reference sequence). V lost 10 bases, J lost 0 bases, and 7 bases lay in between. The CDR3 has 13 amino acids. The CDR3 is CATGDSGANVLTF. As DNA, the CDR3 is TGTGCCACCGGGGACTCTGGGGCCAACGTCCTGACTTTC. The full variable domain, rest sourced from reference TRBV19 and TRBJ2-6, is DGGITQSPKYLFRKEGQNVTLSCEQNLNHDAMYWYRQDPGQGLRLIYYSQIVNDFQKGDIAEGYSVSREKKESFPLTVTSAQKNPTAFYLCATGDSGANVLTFGAGSRLTVL.

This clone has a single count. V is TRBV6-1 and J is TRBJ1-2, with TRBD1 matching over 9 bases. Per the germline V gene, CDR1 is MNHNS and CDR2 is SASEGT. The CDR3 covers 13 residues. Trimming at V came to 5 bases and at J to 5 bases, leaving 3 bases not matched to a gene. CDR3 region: CASSSGQGYGYTF. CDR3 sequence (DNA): TGTGCCAGCAGTTCGGGACAGGGATATGGCTACACCTTC.

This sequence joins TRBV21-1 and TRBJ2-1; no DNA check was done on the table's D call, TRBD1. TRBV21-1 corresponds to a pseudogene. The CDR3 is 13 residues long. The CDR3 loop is CASSTGDSGEQFF. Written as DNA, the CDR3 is TGTGCCAGCAGCACAGGGGACAGCGGTGAGCAGTTCTTC.